The present T cell receptor beta chain was sequenced within a study of CD8+ T cells in alopecia areata. Study in general: Patients in the treated group were given tofacitinib by mouth, 5 to 10 mg twice a day.

There are a few counts of this clone. Its antigen is as yet unknown. Other nucleotide sequences from this sample produce the same CDR3. Whole-study results and caveats: Scalp clonality and expanded CD8+ clones among the top 100 showed significant decreases with tofacitinib.

The CDR3 length is 14 residues. V gave up 2 bases and J gave up 6 bases, with 11 bases separating them. CDR1 is MGHDK and CDR2 is SYGVNS in the germline V gene. Treatment described: oral pan-JAK inhibitor, 5-10 mg twice daily. From alopecia areata patients, lesional scalp punch biopsies and peripheral blood were collected. cDNA serving as the sequencing template came from extracted, reverse transcribed RNA. Measured with immunoSEQ multiplex PCR; TCRdb has only the in-frame clones, and not every one. The sample includes 250,000 to 300,000 clones, roughly 60% of them seen just once. The sample here was CD4+ T cells sorted from blood, taken at week 24, from a patient treated with tofacitinib. The sequence derives from a human donor with alopecia areata. V and J are TRBV25-1 and TRBJ1-5; D call uncertain. The CDR3 reads CASSEAGLRQPQHF. The DNA for the CDR3 is TGTGCCAGCAGTGAAGCGGGATTACGTCAGCCCCAGCATTTT.